The 14 T cell receptor beta chains reported below all come from one sample, sequenced in a study of blood T cell repertoires in COVID-19. Only in-frame clones appear in the TCRdb table, and some are missing; sequencing was by immunoSEQ multiplex PCR. The sample has 140,000 to 150,000 clones; around 80% are singletons. The specimen was PBMCs or T cells enriched from blood (not recorded which). The source of these receptors is a woman in her fifties or sixties who had recovered from COVID-19.

This chain links TRBV2 with TRBJ2-2; D is undetermined. Germline V gene lookup returns CDR1 SNHLY and CDR2 FYNNEI. V was pared by 6 bases and J by 2 bases, with 13 bases between. The CDR3 totals 15 residues. DNA of the CDR3: TGTGCCAGCAGGGTCCCGAGCACCAACACCGGGGAGCTGTTTTTT. Translated: CASRVPSTNTGELFF.

The chain combines TRBV23-1 with TRBJ1-2; 8 bases are a match to TRBD1. TRBV23-1 belongs to the ORF category, with a function that is uncertain. With V trimmed by 6 bases and J by 7 bases, 7 bases remained unmatched. The CDR3 has 13 residues. CDR3 amino acids: CASRSRGLGGYTF. The CDR3 DNA follows: TGCGCCAGCAGGAGCAGGGGGCTAGGTGGCTACACCTTC.

The rearrangement joins TRBV5-1 to TRBJ1-4; 7 nucleotides line up with TRBD1. The CDR3 has 14 amino acids. CDR1 is SGHRS and CDR2 is YFSETQ in the germline V gene. With 5 bases clipped from V and 4 bases from J, the junction kept 5 bases outside the gene matches. In nucleotides, the CDR3 is TGCGCCAGCAGAGCACAGGGGTTTAATGAAAAACTGTTTTTT. Translated: CASRAQGFNEKLFF.

This rearrangement joins TRBV19 to TRBJ2-4, with D perhaps TRBD2 (5 bases). V gave up 4 bases and J gave up 8 bases, with 15 bases separating them. CDR3 length equals 14 residues. Germline V gives CDR1 LNHDA, CDR2 SQIVND (reference sequence). CDR3 coding DNA: TGTGCCAGTAGTACACGGGGTCTTATCGACATTCAGTACTTC. Residues: CASSTRGLIDIQYF.

This clone was detected a few times. This chain joins TRBV4-1 and TRBJ2-7; D unresolved. V was trimmed by 1 base and J by 2 bases, leaving 6 bases between them. The CDR3 is 13 amino acids. CDR1 MGHRA and CDR2 YSYEKL come from the germline V gene. As DNA, the CDR3 is TGCGCCAGCAGCCAAGGAGGTACCTACGAGCAGTACTTC. This gives the protein CASSQGGTYEQYF.

This chain links TRBV5-4 with TRBJ1-1, with unresolved D. Between the trimmed V and J ends, which lost 2 bases and 1 base, there was a span of 6 bases. Germline CDR1 reads SGHNT; CDR2 reads YYREEE (reference sequence). CDR3 length: 13 residues. The CDR3 DNA follows: TGTGCCAGCAGCTTTTACAGGAACACTGAAGCTTTCTTT. This gives the protein CASSFYRNTEAFF.

This chain links TRBV7-2 with TRBJ1-5; TRBD1 agrees at 7 bases. The CDR3 extends over 15 amino acids. V shed 2 bases and J 10 bases; nucleotides not matched to a gene: 11. Looked up from germline, CDR1 is SGHTA and CDR2 is FQGNSA. In DNA, the CDR3 is TGTGCCAGCAGCTTACAAGTAGAAAGGGGGCAACCCCAGCATTTT. Protein: CASSLQVERGQPQHF.

The rearrangement uses TRBV7-9 and TRBJ2-5; 9 bases match TRBD1. This CDR3 region has 14 residues. V trimming: 7 bases; J trimming: 5 bases; junction bases outside the gene matches: 8. CDR1 is SEHNR and CDR2 is FQNEAQ in the germline V gene (reference sequence). CDR3 bases: TGTGCCAGCACCCTCTCAACAGGGGGCGAGACCCAGTACTTC. Protein product: CASTLSTGGETQYF.

The chain has TRBV27 and TRBJ2-3; TRBD1 agrees at 8 bases. The ends lost 5 bases at V and 1 base at J; junction bases unmatched: 2. The CDR3 extends over 14 amino acids. Germline values: CDR1 MNHEY, CDR2 SMNVEV (reference sequence). The CDR3 is CASSKQGGTDTQYF. CDR3 nucleotides: TGTGCCAGCAGTAAACAGGGGGGCACAGATACGCAGTATTTT.

The V call is TRBV7-8, the J call TRBJ1-3, with a possible D match to TRBD1 (5 bases). Deletions cut 3 bases from V and 4 bases from J, with 13 bases between. The CDR3 covers 15 residues. Germline values: CDR1 SGHVS, CDR2 FQNEAQ. CDR3 coding DNA: TGTGCCAGCAGCTTCCAAACAGGTTTCGGAAACACCATATATTTT. Translating it yields CASSFQTGFGNTIYF.

The chain recombines TRBV3-1 (or the pseudogene TRBV3-2) with TRBJ1-5; 9 bases match TRBD1. Germline V lookup: CDR1 LGHDT, CDR2 YNNKEL (reference sequence). Losses at the gene ends were 4 bases for V and 7 bases for J; bases not matched to a gene: 2. The CDR3 is 13 amino acids. CDR3 amino acids: CASSRDREQPQHF. In nucleotides, the CDR3 is TGTGCCAGCAGCCGGGACAGGGAACAGCCCCAGCATTTT.

Only a few counts were recorded for this clone. This chain links TRBV29-1 with TRBJ2-7, with D hard to call. The germline V gene encodes CDR1 SQVTM and CDR2 ANQGSEA. CDR3 length equals 11 residues. The ends were cut back, 3 bases at V and 4 bases at J, with 7 bases in the middle. The CDR3 DNA is TGCAGCGTTGACGACTCTTACGAGCAGTACTTC. This translates into CSVDDSYEQYF.

The genes are TRBV5-1 and TRBJ2-3; D is perhaps TRBD2 (7 bases). CDR3 length equals 14 residues. The V and J ends lost 2 bases and 4 bases respectively, with 11 bases between them. Germline values: CDR1 SGHRS, CDR2 YFSETQ. CDR3 loop: CASSLGGAADTQYF. In nucleotides, the CDR3 is TGCGCCAGCAGCTTAGGGGGGGCCGCAGATACGCAGTATTTT.

CDR3 nucleotides: TGTGCCACCAGCAGAGATCAGGATTCACCCCTCCACTTT. Its translation: CATSRDQDSPLHF. The J gene is TRBJ1-6, the V gene TRBV15; the D is unclear. Trimming stripped 0 bases from V and 8 bases from J, with 5 bases between. The V gene's germline CDR1 is LNHNV and CDR2 YYDKDF (reference sequence). This CDR3 comprises 13 residues. Supplemented by reference TRBV15 and TRBJ1-6, the full variable domain reads DAMVIQNPRYQVTQFGKPVTLSCSQTLNHNVMYWYQQKSSQAPKLLFHYYDKDFNNEADTPDNFQSRRPNTSFCFLDIRSPGLGDTAMYLCATSRDQDSPLHFGNGTRLTVT.